A selection of T cell receptor beta chains follows, all from one sample in a study of metastatic and nonmetastatic thyroid tumors. TCRdb reanalyzed the PCR reads via MiXCR. The sample lists under 15,000 clones, 30% to 35% occurring once. The material sequenced was tumor tissue. All receptors derive from a female donor with papillary thyroid cancer or a benign thyroid nodule (not recorded which). Some clones in this sample may be carry-over from other donors' samples. Each CDR3 is given with its conserved first and last residue. The order of the fields is CDR3 protein, CDR3 DNA, J gene, V gene, D gene, clone size. A D gene is named only where the DNA matches it firmly. Not all rows give a size; the values are once, few, many and, for expanded clones, a class.

CDR3aa: CASSLDRATGELFF
CDR3nt: TGTGCCAGCAGCTTGGACAGGGCCACCGGGGAGCTGTTTTTT
j_gene: TRBJ2-2
v_gene: TRBV11-2
d_gene: TRBD1
abundance: NA

CDR3aa: CASSPQETQYF
CDR3nt: TGCGCCAGCAGCCCCCAAGAGACCCAGTACTTC
j_gene: TRBJ2-5
v_gene: TRBV10-2
d_gene: NA
abundance: many

CDR3aa: CASSLARDLQPQHF
CDR3nt: TGTGCCAGCAGTTTAGCTAGGGATTTGCAGCCCCAGCATTTT
j_gene: TRBJ1-5
v_gene: TRBV12-3/TRBV12-4
d_gene: NA
abundance: NA

CDR3aa: CASSVLGQGGAAEAFF
CDR3nt: TGTGCCAGCAGCGTACTCGGACAGGGGGGCGCGGCTGAAGCTTTCTTT
j_gene: TRBJ1-1
v_gene: TRBV9
d_gene: TRBD1
abundance: NA

CDR3aa: CASSESTRGSDTQYF
CDR3nt: TGCGCCAGCAGTGAGTCGACTCGGGGTTCCGATACGCAGTATTTT
j_gene: TRBJ2-3
v_gene: TRBV10-2
d_gene: NA
abundance: medium-sized

CDR3aa: CASSEGGLSGNTIYF
CDR3nt: TGTGCCAGCAGTGAGGGCGGACTCTCTGGAAACACCATATATTTT
j_gene: TRBJ1-3
v_gene: TRBV6-1
d_gene: NA
abundance: few

CDR3aa: CASSPYSLRQNTGELFF
CDR3nt: TGTGCCAGCAGCCCCTATTCCCTTCGACAGAACACCGGGGAGCTGTTTTTT
j_gene: TRBJ2-2
v_gene: TRBV27
d_gene: NA
abundance: few

CDR3aa: CSWDRGNEQYF
CDR3nt: TGTTCGTGGGACAGGGGGAACGAGCAGTACTTC
j_gene: TRBJ2-7
v_gene: TRBV30
d_gene: TRBD1
abundance: NA

CDR3aa: CASTPRGNHNEQFF
CDR3nt: TGTGCCAGCACCCCCCGGGGCAACCACAATGAGCAGTTCTTC
j_gene: TRBJ2-1
v_gene: TRBV2
d_gene: NA
abundance: few

CDR3aa: CASSPWAGATDTQYF
CDR3nt: TGTGCCAGCAGCCCCTGGGCGGGAGCCACAGATACGCAGTATTTT
j_gene: TRBJ2-3
v_gene: TRBV9
d_gene: TRBD2
abundance: many

CDR3aa: CASRAGTGVSPLHF
CDR3nt: TGTGCCAGCCGGGCCGGGACAGGGGTTTCACCCCTCCACTTT
j_gene: TRBJ1-6
v_gene: TRBV27
d_gene: TRBD1
abundance: NA

CDR3aa: CASSEAGTYEQYF
CDR3nt: TGTGCCAGCAGTGAAGCAGGGACCTACGAGCAGTACTTC
j_gene: TRBJ2-7
v_gene: TRBV2
d_gene: NA
abundance: medium-sized

CDR3aa: CASSLPDRGRGYGYTF
CDR3nt: TGTGCCAGCAGTTTACCCGACAGGGGACGTGGCTATGGCTACACCTTC
j_gene: TRBJ1-2
v_gene: TRBV28
d_gene: TRBD1
abundance: medium-sized

CDR3aa: CASLGQGLEAFF
CDR3nt: TGTGCCAGCCTGGGACAGGGCCTTGAAGCTTTCTTT
j_gene: TRBJ1-1
v_gene: TRBV6-1
d_gene: TRBD1
abundance: NA

CDR3aa: CASSLVGGSGYTF
CDR3nt: TGTGCCAGCAGCTTGGTGGGGGGATCTGGCTACACCTTC
j_gene: TRBJ1-2
v_gene: TRBV5-5
d_gene: NA
abundance: NA

CDR3aa: CASGLGSTFTEAFF
CDR3nt: TGTGCCAGCGGGTTAGGATCCACATTCACTGAAGCTTTCTTT
j_gene: TRBJ1-1
v_gene: TRBV2
d_gene: NA
abundance: many

CDR3aa: CSARDEGRQESNYGYTF
CDR3nt: TGCAGTGCTAGAGATGAAGGGCGACAGGAGAGTAACTATGGCTACACCTTC
j_gene: TRBJ1-2
v_gene: TRBV20-1
d_gene: NA
abundance: NA

CDR3aa: CASSLSSGRLNEQFF
CDR3nt: TGCGCCAGCAGCTTGAGTAGCGGGAGATTGAATGAGCAGTTCTTC
j_gene: TRBJ2-1
v_gene: TRBV5-1
d_gene: TRBD2
abundance: NA

CDR3aa: CASNTGGNYGYTF
CDR3nt: TGTGCCAGCAATACAGGGGGCAACTATGGCTACACCTTC
j_gene: TRBJ1-2
v_gene: TRBV6-2/TRBV6-3
d_gene: TRBD1
abundance: NA

CDR3aa: CASSLEQGSPGANVLTF
CDR3nt: TGTGCCAGCAGCTTGGAACAGGGCTCCCCTGGGGCCAACGTCCTGACTTTC
j_gene: TRBJ2-6
v_gene: TRBV5-4
d_gene: NA
abundance: many

CDR3aa: CASSRQGASNEQFF
CDR3nt: TGTGCCAGCAGTCGACAGGGGGCTAGCAATGAGCAGTTCTTC
j_gene: TRBJ2-1
v_gene: TRBV2
d_gene: TRBD1
abundance: NA

CDR3aa: CASRPLGPTDTQYF
CDR3nt: TGTGCCAGCAGGCCTCTTGGGCCGACAGATACGCAGTATTTT
j_gene: TRBJ2-3
v_gene: TRBV6-1
d_gene: NA
abundance: medium-sized

CDR3aa: CASSYLVSGNQPQHF
CDR3nt: TGTGCCAGCAGTTACTTAGTAAGCGGCAATCAGCCCCAGCATTTT
j_gene: TRBJ1-5
v_gene: TRBV6-6
d_gene: NA
abundance: medium-sized

CDR3aa: CASSASASLNTEAFF
CDR3nt: TGTGCCAGCAGCGCGTCCGCGTCATTGAACACTGAAGCTTTCTTT
j_gene: TRBJ1-1
v_gene: TRBV9
d_gene: NA
abundance: medium-sized

CDR3aa: CASSILAGDSYEQYF
CDR3nt: TGTGCCAGCAGCATACTAGCGGGGGACTCCTACGAGCAGTACTTC
j_gene: TRBJ2-7
v_gene: TRBV7-3
d_gene: TRBD2
abundance: medium-sized